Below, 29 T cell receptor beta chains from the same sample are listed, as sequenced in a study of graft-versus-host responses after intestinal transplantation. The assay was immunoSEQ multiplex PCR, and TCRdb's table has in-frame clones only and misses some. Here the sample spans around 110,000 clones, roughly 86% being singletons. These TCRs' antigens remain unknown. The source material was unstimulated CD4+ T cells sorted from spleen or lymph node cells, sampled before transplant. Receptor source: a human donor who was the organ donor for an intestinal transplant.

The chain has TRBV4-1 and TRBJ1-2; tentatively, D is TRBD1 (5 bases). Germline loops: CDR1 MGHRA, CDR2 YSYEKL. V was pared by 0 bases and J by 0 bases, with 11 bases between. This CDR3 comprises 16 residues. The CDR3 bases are TGCGCCAGCAGCCAAGAACGACAGAGTCCTAACTATGGCTACACCTTC. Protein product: CASSQERQSPNYGYTF.

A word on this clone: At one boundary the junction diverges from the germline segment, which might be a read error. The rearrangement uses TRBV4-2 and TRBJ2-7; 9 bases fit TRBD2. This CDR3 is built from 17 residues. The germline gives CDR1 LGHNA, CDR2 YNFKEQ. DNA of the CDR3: TGTGCCAGCAGCCAAGTAGGCGGGAGGGCCGAGGGTCTCGAGCGGTACTTC. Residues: CASSQVGGRAEGLERYF.

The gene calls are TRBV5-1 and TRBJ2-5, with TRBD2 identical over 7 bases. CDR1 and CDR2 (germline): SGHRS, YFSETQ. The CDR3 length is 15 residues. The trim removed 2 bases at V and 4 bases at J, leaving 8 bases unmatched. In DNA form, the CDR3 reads TGCGCCAGCAGCTTAGCCGACGCTAGCGGAGAGACCCAGTACTTC. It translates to CASSLADASGETQYF.

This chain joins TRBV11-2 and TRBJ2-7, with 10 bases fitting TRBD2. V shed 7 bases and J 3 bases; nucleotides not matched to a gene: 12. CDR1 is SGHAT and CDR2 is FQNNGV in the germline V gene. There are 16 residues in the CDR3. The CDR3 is CASTETLAGAYYEQYF. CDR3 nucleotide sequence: TGTGCCAGCACCGAAACCCTAGCGGGAGCGTACTACGAGCAGTACTTC. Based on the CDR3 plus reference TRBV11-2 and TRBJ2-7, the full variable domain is EAGVAQSPRYKIIEKRQSVAFWCNPISGHATLYWYQQILGQGPKLLIQFQNNGVVDDSQLPKDRFSAERLKGVDSTLKIQPAKLEDSAVYLCASTETLAGAYYEQYFGPGTRLTVT.

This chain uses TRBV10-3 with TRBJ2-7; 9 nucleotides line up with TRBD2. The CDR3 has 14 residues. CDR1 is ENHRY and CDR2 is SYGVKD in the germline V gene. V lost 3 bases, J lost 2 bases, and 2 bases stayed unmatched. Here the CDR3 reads CAISDAGGAYEQYF. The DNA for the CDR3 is TGTGCCATCAGTGATGCGGGGGGGGCCTACGAGCAGTACTTC.

The CDR3 DNA sequence: TGTGCCAGCAGCTTAAGGCAATTTAGCACAGATACGCAGTATTTT. This encodes CASSLRQFSTDTQYF. This chain connects TRBV11-3 to TRBJ2-3; the D is unclear. CDR3 size: 15 residues. The germline CDR1 and CDR2 sequences are SGHNT and YENEEA. The V and J ends lost 2 bases and 0 bases respectively, with 9 bases between them.

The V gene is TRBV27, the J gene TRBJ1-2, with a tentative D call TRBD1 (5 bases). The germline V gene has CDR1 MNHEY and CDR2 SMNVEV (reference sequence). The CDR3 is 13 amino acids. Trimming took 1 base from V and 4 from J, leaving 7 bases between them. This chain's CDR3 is CASSLWGGYGYTF. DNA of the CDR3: TGTGCCAGCAGTTTATGGGGGGGCTATGGCTACACCTTC.

In nucleotides, the CDR3 is TGCGCCAGCAGCCCTAGCGGGAGTTCCTACAATGAGCAGTTCTTC. Translated, it gives CASSPSGSSYNEQFF. The chain carries TRBV5-1 and TRBJ2-1, with 10 bases aligning to TRBD2. With V trimmed by 4 bases and J by 1 base, 2 bases remained unmatched. The germline CDR1 and CDR2 sequences are SGHRS and YFSETQ. The CDR3 contains 15 residues.

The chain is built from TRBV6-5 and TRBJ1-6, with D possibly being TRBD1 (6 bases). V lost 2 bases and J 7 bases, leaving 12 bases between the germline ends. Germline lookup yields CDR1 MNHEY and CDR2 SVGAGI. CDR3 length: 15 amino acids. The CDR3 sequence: CASSYRIGGNSPLHF. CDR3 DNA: TGTGCCAGCAGTTACCGTATAGGGGGGAATTCACCCCTCCACTTT.

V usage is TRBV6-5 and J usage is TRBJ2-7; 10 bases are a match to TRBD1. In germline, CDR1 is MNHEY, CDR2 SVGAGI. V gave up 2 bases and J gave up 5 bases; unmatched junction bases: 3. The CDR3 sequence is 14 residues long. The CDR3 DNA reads TGTGCCAGCAGTTACGACAGGGGGCATAACGAGCAGTACTTC. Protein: CASSYDRGHNEQYF.

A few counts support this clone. The CDR3 nucleotides read TGTGCCAGCAGCAAAGCACAGGGGGCTGAGGGCAATCAGCCCCAGCATTTT. It translates to CASSKAQGAEGNQPQHF. This sequence joins TRBV21-1 and TRBJ1-5; TRBD1, the table's D call, was not compared with the DNA. TRBV21-1 is a recognized pseudogene. CDR3 length: 17 amino acids.

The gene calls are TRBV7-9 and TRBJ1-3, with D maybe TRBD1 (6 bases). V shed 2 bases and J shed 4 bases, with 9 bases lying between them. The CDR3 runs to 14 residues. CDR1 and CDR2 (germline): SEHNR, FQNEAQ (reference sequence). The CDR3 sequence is CASSLSGVGNTIYF. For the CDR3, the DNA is TGTGCCAGCAGCTTATCAGGGGTCGGAAACACCATATATTTT.

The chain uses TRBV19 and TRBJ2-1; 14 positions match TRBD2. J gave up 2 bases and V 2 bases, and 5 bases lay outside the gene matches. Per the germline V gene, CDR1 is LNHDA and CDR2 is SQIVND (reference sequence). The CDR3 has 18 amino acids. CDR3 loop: CASSIRLAGGPPYNEQFF. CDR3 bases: TGTGCCAGTAGTATAAGACTAGCGGGGGGGCCTCCCTACAATGAGCAGTTCTTC.

The CDR3 sequence: CASSPWWQGASGNTIYF. In DNA form, the CDR3 reads TGTGCCAGCTCACCATGGTGGCAGGGAGCATCTGGAAACACCATATATTTT. The genes are TRBV18 and TRBJ1-3, with a tentative D call TRBD1 (5 bases). Looked up from germline, CDR1 is KGHSH and CDR2 is LQKENI. The V gene lost 2 bases and the J gene lost 1 base, with 15 bases spanning the gap. The CDR3 has 17 amino acids.

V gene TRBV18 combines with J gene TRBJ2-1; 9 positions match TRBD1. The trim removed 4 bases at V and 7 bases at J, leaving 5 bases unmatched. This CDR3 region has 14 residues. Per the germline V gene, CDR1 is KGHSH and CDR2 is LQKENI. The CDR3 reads CASSQMDRGNEQFF. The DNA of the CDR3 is TGTGCCAGCTCACAAATGGACAGGGGAAATGAGCAGTTCTTC.

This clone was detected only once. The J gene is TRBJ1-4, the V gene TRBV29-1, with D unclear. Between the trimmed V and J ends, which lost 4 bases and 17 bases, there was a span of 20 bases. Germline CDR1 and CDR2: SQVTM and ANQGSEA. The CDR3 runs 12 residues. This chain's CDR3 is CSVAPTEGRLFF. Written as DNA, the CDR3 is TGCAGCGTTGCCCCGACGGAAGGCCGATTATTTTTT. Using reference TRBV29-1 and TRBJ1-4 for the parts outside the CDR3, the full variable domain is SAVISQKPSRDICQRGTSLTIQCQVDSQVTMMFWYRQQPGQSLTLIATANQGSEATYESGFVIDKFPISRPNLTFSTLTVSNMSPEDSSIYLCSVAPTEGRLFFGSGTQLSVL.

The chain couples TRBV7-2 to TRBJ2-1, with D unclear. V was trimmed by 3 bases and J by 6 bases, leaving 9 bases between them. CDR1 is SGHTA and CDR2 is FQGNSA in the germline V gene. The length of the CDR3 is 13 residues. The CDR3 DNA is TGTGCCAGCAGCTTTCAGAGTTCCAATGAGCAGTTCTTC. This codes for CASSFQSSNEQFF.

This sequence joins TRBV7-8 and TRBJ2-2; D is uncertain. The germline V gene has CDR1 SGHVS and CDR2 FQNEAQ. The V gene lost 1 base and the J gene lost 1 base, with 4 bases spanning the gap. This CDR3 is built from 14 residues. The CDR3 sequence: CASSLVQNTGELFF. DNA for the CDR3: TGTGCCAGCAGCTTAGTCCAGAACACCGGGGAGCTGTTTTTT.

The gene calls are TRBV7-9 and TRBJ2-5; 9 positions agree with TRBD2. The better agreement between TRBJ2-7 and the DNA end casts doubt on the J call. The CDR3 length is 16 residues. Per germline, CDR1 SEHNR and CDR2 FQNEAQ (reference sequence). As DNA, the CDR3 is TGTGCCAGCACCATTAGCGGGGGAAGGGACTCCTACGAGCAGTACTTC. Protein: CASTISGGRDSYEQYF.

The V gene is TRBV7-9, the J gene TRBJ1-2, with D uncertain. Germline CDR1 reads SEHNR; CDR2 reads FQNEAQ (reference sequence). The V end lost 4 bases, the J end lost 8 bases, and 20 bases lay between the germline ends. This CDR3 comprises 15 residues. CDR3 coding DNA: TGTGCCAGCAGCTCCGCCGGCGTATGGGTAGTCGGCTACACCTTC. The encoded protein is CASSSAGVWVVGYTF.

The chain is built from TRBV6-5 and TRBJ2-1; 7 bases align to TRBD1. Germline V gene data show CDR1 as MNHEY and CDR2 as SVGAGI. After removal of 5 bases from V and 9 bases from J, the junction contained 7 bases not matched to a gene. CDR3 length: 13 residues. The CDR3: CASSRDSWGEQFF. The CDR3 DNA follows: TGTGCCAGCAGTCGGGACAGCTGGGGTGAGCAGTTCTTC.

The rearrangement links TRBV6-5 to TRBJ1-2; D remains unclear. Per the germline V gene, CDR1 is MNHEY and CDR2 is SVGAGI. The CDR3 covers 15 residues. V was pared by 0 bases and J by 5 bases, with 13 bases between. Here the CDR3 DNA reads TGTGCCAGCAGTTACTCGACTGCGGGCAGTTATGGCTACACCTTC. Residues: CASSYSTAGSYGYTF.

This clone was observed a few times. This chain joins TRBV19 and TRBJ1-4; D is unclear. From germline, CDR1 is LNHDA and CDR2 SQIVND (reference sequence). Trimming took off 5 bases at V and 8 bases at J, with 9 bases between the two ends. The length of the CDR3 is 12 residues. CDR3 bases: TGTGCCAGTAGTCCCACGACAGAAAAACTGTTTTTT. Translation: CASSPTTEKLFF.

This chain's CDR3 is CASSLRRDYQETQYF. The CDR3 DNA is TGTGCCAGCAGCTTAAGGCGGGACTACCAAGAGACCCAGTACTTC. The rearrangement joins TRBV7-2 to TRBJ2-5; a weak D match, TRBD2 (6 bases). V shed 2 bases and J shed 0 bases, with 10 bases lying between them. This CDR3 spans 15 amino acids. The germline gives CDR1 SGHTA, CDR2 FQGNSA.

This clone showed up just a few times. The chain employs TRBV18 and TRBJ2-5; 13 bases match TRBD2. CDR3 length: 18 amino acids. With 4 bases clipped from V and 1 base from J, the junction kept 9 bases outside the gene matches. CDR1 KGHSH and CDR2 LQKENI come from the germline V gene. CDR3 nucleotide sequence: TGTGCCAGCTCACTGACTAGCGGGGGGCTTACACTCCAAGAGACCCAGTACTTC. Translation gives CASSLTSGGLTLQETQYF. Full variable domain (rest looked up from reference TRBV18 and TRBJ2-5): NAGVMQNPRHLVRRRGQEARLRCSPMKGHSHVYWYRQLPEEGLKFMVYLQKENIIDESGMPKERFSAEFPKEGPSILRIQQVVRGDSAAYFCASSLTSGGLTLQETQYFGPGTRLLVL.

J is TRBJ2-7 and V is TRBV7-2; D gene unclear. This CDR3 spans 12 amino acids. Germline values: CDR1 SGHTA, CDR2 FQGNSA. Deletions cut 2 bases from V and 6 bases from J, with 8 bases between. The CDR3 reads CASSLFLVEQYF. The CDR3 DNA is TGTGCCAGCAGCTTATTCCTCGTCGAGCAGTACTTC.

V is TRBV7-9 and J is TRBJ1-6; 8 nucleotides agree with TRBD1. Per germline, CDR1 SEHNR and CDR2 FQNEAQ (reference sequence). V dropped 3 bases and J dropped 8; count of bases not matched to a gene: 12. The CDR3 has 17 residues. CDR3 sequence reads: CASSLDRASLPHSPLHF. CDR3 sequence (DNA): TGTGCCAGCAGCTTGGACAGGGCATCCCTACCACATTCACCCCTCCACTTT.

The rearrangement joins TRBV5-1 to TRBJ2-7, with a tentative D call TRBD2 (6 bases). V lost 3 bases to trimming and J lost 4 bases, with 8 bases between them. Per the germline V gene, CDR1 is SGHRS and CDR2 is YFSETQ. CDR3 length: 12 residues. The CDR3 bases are TGCGCCAGCAGCTGGAGGGGTTACGAGCAGTACTTC. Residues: CASSWRGYEQYF.

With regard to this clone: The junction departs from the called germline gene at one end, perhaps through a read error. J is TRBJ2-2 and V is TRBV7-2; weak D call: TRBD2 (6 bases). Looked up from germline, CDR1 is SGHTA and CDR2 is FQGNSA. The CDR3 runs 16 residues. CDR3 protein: CASSLLRTTNAGELFF. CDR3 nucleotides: TGTGCCAGCAGCTTACTCAGGACTACGAACGCCGGGGAGCTGTTTTTT.